Following are 10 T cell receptor beta chains from one sample sequenced in a study of T cells in Graves' hyperthyroidism and ophthalmopathy. RNA transcripts gave rise to amplified TCR beta CDR3 regions. HTBI primers drove first-round RT-PCR of the TCR CDR3. One entry per CDR3 protein results from TCRdb running MiXCR on the multiplex PCR reads. The repertoire holds hundreds of thousands of distinct CDR3 sequences, roughly 14% seen once, with about 3.9% in the top ten. The specimen was blood. These receptors all come from a woman in her thirties or forties with Graves' ophthalmopathy.

The chain combines TRBV2 with TRBJ2-4; tentatively, D is TRBD2 (5 bases). The V end was cut by 5 bases, the J end by 4 bases, with 9 bases between. The length of the CDR3 is 13 residues. In germline, CDR1 is SNHLY, CDR2 FYNNEI. CDR3 residues: CASSTAVKNIQYF. CDR3 DNA: TGTGCCAGCAGTACAGCGGTTAAAAACATTCAGTACTTC.

This clonotype has a count of ten or more. The chain uses TRBV29-1 and TRBJ1-1; no definite D call. Trimming left V 0 bases short and J 2 bases short, with 7 bases between. This CDR3 has 13 residues. CDR1 SQVTM and CDR2 ANQGSEA come from the germline V gene. CDR3 sequence reads: CSVEDRSNTEAFF. The CDR3 coding sequence is TGCAGCGTTGAAGATCGGTCCAACACTGAAGCTTTCTTT.

This clonotype was found many times. This chain joins TRBV15 and TRBJ2-7, with D tentatively TRBD1 (6 bases). Per the germline V gene, CDR1 is LNHNV and CDR2 is YYDKDF (reference sequence). The ends were cut back, 0 bases at V and 3 bases at J, with 9 bases in the middle. This CDR3 is built from 14 residues. Written as DNA, the CDR3 is TGTGCCACCAGCAGAGATCCACAGGGCTACGAGCAGTACTTC. It translates to CATSRDPQGYEQYF.

This clonotype was recorded at least ten times. This chain uses TRBV27 with TRBJ1-1; TRBD1 is a possible D gene (5 bases). The length of the CDR3 is 15 residues. The germline V gene encodes CDR1 MNHEY and CDR2 SMNVEV (reference sequence). The V end was cut by 6 bases, the J end by 5 bases, with 19 bases between. The CDR3 DNA reads TGTGCCAGCAGCCCGCCGGGAGTAGCAGGGACTGAAGCTTTCTTT. Protein: CASSPPGVAGTEAFF.

The chain uses TRBV6-1 and TRBJ2-5, with 10 nucleotides matching TRBD2. V trimming: 2 bases; J trimming: 1 base; junction bases outside the gene matches: 7. Germline V gene data show CDR1 as MNHNS and CDR2 as SASEGT. This CDR3 has 17 residues. CDR3 amino acids: CASSEYPLAGTQETQYF. The CDR3, as DNA: TGTGCCAGCAGTGAATATCCACTAGCGGGGACCCAAGAGACCCAGTACTTC.

The chain uses TRBV5-6 and TRBJ1-1, with D possibly TRBD1 on 6 matching bases. Deletions cut 4 bases from V and 1 base from J, with 20 bases between. The CDR3 has 17 amino acids. Looked up from germline, CDR1 is SGHDT and CDR2 is YYEEEE. The CDR3 loop is CASSPSTGSRANTEAFF. The DNA for the CDR3 is TGTGCCAGCAGCCCGTCCACAGGGAGTCGGGCGAACACTGAAGCTTTCTTT.

The chain is built from TRBV13 and TRBJ1-6; the D gene is possibly TRBD1 (5 bases). V was trimmed by 4 bases and J by 10 bases, leaving 17 bases between them. Germline CDR1 and CDR2: PRHDT and FYEKMQ (reference sequence). CDR3 length equals 15 residues. The CDR3 DNA is TGTGCCAGCAGCTCCGCCGGCAGGGTCAACTCACCCCTCCACTTT. Its protein is CASSSAGRVNSPLHF.

Ten or more counts support this clonotype. In nucleotides, the CDR3 is TGTGCCAGCAGCTTTCGAGGACTAGCGGGAGTTACGGGGGCCAACGTCCTGACTTTC. This encodes CASSFRGLAGVTGANVLTF. V and J are TRBV7-2 and TRBJ2-6, with 13 nucleotides matching TRBD2. CDR3 size: 19 residues. Germline trimming cut 3 bases from V and 4 bases from J; bases unmatched to any gene: 9. The V gene's germline CDR1 is SGHTA and CDR2 FQGNSA.

This clonotype showed up many times. This chain uses TRBV11-2 with TRBJ2-7; weak D call: TRBD2 (5 bases). Per germline, CDR1 SGHAT and CDR2 FQNNGV. With 0 bases removed from V and 6 bases from J, the gap between germline ends came to 9 bases. This CDR3 has 13 amino acids. The CDR3, as DNA: TGTGCCAGCAGCTTAGATCAAGGGAGCGAGCAGTACTTC. This sequence encodes CASSLDQGSEQYF.

This clonotype was counted many times. The chain carries TRBV12-3 or TRBV12-4 and TRBJ2-7; TRBD1 matches at 7 bases. V lost 6 bases, J lost 3 bases, and 8 bases stayed unmatched. The CDR3 runs to 14 residues. The CDR3 DNA is TGTGCCAGCAGCCCTCAGGGGGTCTACTACGAGCAGTACTTC. Protein sequence: CASSPQGVYYEQYF.